The 17 T cell receptor beta chains given below trace back to one sample, sequenced in a study of shared clonotypes between healthy human individuals (TCRdb year 2020). The library came from the immunoSEQ multiplex PCR assay. TCRdb mirrors the immuneACCESS table, restricted to in-frame sequences. Some clones are absent from its copies; in checked studies, under half trace to an unresolved V gene, and the reason for the others is unknown. A total of about 2 million clones appear in this sample, just under 95% of them only once. Of the sample, about 1.1% is held by the ten largest clones. CD8 naive samples were CD45RO-negative cells positively selected for CCR7, giving a CD45RA+CCR7+ population that excluded TemRA cells. The sample was naive CD8+ T cells sorted from blood. The sample's cell subset or site label, in plain terms: CD45RA+CCR7+. These receptors were taken from a man aged 18 to 35 in good health.

This clone was observed once. V and J are TRBV5-4 and TRBJ2-2, with 7 bases fitting TRBD1. The germline gives CDR1 SGHNT, CDR2 YYREEE (reference sequence). V gave up 0 bases and J gave up 7 bases; unmatched junction bases: 9. The length of the CDR3 is 16 residues. The CDR3 region has the DNA TGTGCCAGCAGCTTGGATTTAGGGGGCGCGATCGGGGAGCTGTTTTTT. Translated, it gives CASSLDLGGAIGELFF.

This clone appeared a single time. The chain carries TRBV4-1 and TRBJ2-1; 11 bases match TRBD2. V was pared by 0 bases and J by 7 bases, with 8 bases of the junction left unmatched. The CDR3 runs to 17 residues. Germline V gene sequence: CDR1 MGHRA, CDR2 YSYEKL. CDR3 sequence: CASSQESRVAGGNEQFF. In nucleotides, the CDR3 is TGCGCCAGCAGCCAAGAGAGCCGTGTAGCGGGAGGGAATGAGCAGTTCTTC.

This clone came up once. The chain links TRBV7-9 to TRBJ2-1; 15 positions agree with TRBD2. This CDR3 spans 18 amino acids. V lost 5 bases, J lost 3 bases, and 8 bases stayed unmatched. Germline assignment: CDR1 SEHNR and CDR2 FQNEAQ (reference sequence). The CDR3 is CASSPGTSGGTLYNEQFF. For the CDR3, the DNA is TGTGCCAGCAGCCCCGGGACTAGCGGGGGGACTCTCTACAATGAGCAGTTCTTC.

The chain has TRBV6-6 and TRBJ2-3; D unresolved. Trimming cost V 7 bases and J 0 bases, with 17 bases left between them. Per the germline V gene, CDR1 is MNHNY and CDR2 is SVGAGI (reference sequence). The CDR3 loop spans 16 amino acids. The CDR3 DNA reads as TGTGCCAGCATCCCACTTGGGCAGCCGAGCACAGATACGCAGTATTTT. Translation: CASIPLGQPSTDTQYF.

This clone was recorded once. The genes are TRBV6-1 and TRBJ1-1; 8 bases are a match to TRBD1. Germline CDR1 MNHNS, CDR2 SASEGT. J was trimmed by 2 bases and V by 4 bases; bases with no gene match: 12. The CDR3 spans 17 residues. The CDR3 DNA reads TGTGCCAGCAGTGCGGACAGGGTGGGCCCCCTAAACACTGAAGCTTTCTTT. Protein sequence: CASSADRVGPLNTEAFF.

The chain uses TRBV6-1 and TRBJ1-5; TRBD1 matches at 7 bases. This CDR3 is 18 amino acids long. CDR1 and CDR2 (germline): MNHNS, SASEGT. With V trimmed by 4 bases and J by 0 bases, 12 bases remained unmatched. The CDR3 is CASSGMVDRTYSNQPQHF. CDR3 nucleotide sequence: TGTGCCAGCAGTGGGATGGTGGACAGGACTTATAGCAATCAGCCCCAGCATTTT.

Note on this clone: Other DNA sequences within the sample encode an identical CDR3. J is TRBJ2-5 and V is TRBV2; D ambiguous. Germline values: CDR1 SNHLY, CDR2 FYNNEI. CDR3 size: 11 residues. V was pared by 4 bases and J by 4 bases, with 4 bases between. CDR3 sequence: CASSVVETQYF. In DNA form, the CDR3 reads TGTGCCAGCAGTGTAGTAGAGACCCAGTACTTC.

The gene calls are TRBV6-5 and TRBJ2-7; no reliable D call. The CDR3 length is 14 residues. Germline loops: CDR1 MNHEY, CDR2 SVGAGI. Trimming stripped 5 bases from V and 5 bases from J, with 16 bases between. As DNA, the CDR3 is TGTGCCAGCAGTCCTGGCTTTGGGTCGGACGAGCAGTACTTC. Translation: CASSPGFGSDEQYF.

The V call is TRBV28, the J call TRBJ1-1; D is unclear. This CDR3 region has 14 residues. Germline loops: CDR1 MDHEN, CDR2 SYDVKM. With 10 bases removed from V and 6 bases from J, the gap between germline ends came to 21 bases. DNA for the CDR3: TGTGCCACCCTTCAGGTCCAGGAGATGGCTGAAGCTTTCTTT. Amino acids: CATLQVQEMAEAFF.

The chain joins TRBV2 to TRBJ2-5; D uncertain. CDR1 and CDR2 from the germline V gene are SNHLY and FYNNEI. With 6 bases removed from V and 4 bases from J, the gap between germline ends came to 9 bases. The CDR3 is made up of 12 amino acids. The CDR3 DNA sequence: TGTGCCAGCAGCCTTTATCTAGAGACCCAGTACTTC. It codes for CASSLYLETQYF. The variable domain in full, with the rest retrieved from reference TRBV2 and TRBJ2-5, is EPEVTQTPSHQVTQMGQEVILRCVPISNHLYFYWYRQILGQKVEFLVSFYNNEISEKSEIFDDQFSVERPDGSNFTLKIRSTKLEDSAMYFCASSLYLETQYFGPGTRLLVL.

This clone was observed once. Written as DNA, the CDR3 is TGTGCCAGCACCGCCCGAACTAGCGCGGAGGTCTACGAGCAGTACTTC. The encoded protein is CASTARTSAEVYEQYF. V is TRBV2 and J is TRBJ2-7, with 7 bases fitting TRBD2. The CDR3 runs 16 residues. Germline values: CDR1 SNHLY, CDR2 FYNNEI. V trimming: 7 bases; J trimming: 3 bases; junction bases outside the gene matches: 15.

The chain carries TRBV7-3 and TRBJ2-3, with D perhaps matching TRBD2 (6 bases). V was pared by 6 bases and J by 6 bases, with 13 bases between. The CDR3 length is 13 residues. Germline CDR1 is SGHTA and CDR2 is FQGTGA. This chain's CDR3 is CASSREFSDTQYF. In DNA form, the CDR3 reads TGTGCCAGCAGTCGGGAGTTTTCGGATACGCAGTATTTT.

This clone was seen only a few times. At the DNA level, this CDR3 is encoded by other sequences in the same sample as well. CDR3 in amino acids: CASSYGTSGRNEQFF. Here the CDR3 DNA reads TGTGCCAGCAGTTACGGGACTAGCGGGAGGAATGAGCAGTTCTTC. J is TRBJ2-1 and V is TRBV6-5; 15 nucleotides line up with TRBD2. The CDR3 runs to 15 residues. The V segment lost 2 bases and the J segment 7 bases; nucleotides outside the gene matches: 0. CDR1 is MNHEY and CDR2 is SVGAGI in the germline V gene.

The chain recombines TRBV4-3 with TRBJ1-6, with D possibly matching TRBD1 (6 bases). V was shortened by 0 bases and J by 9 bases, with 9 bases between the two germline ends. This CDR3 is 14 amino acids long. Germline CDR1 LGHNA, CDR2 YSLEER. The CDR3 loop is CASSQEQGASPLHF. The DNA of the CDR3 is TGCGCCAGCAGCCAAGAACAGGGTGCTTCACCCCTCCACTTT.

This clone occurred once. In the same sample, other DNA sequences code for this CDR3. This chain links TRBV27 with TRBJ2-7; the D is unclear. Germline V CDR1 and CDR2: MNHEY, SMNVEV (reference sequence). V was cut by 4 bases and J by 1 base, with 8 bases left in between. The CDR3 runs to 13 residues. In DNA, the CDR3 is TGTGCCAGCAGTTATGGGGATTCCTACGAGCAGTACTTC. Translating gives CASSYGDSYEQYF.

The chain has TRBV28 and TRBJ2-5; no reliable D call. V was clipped by 2 bases and J by 4 bases, with 8 bases between them. The V gene's germline CDR1 is MDHEN and CDR2 SYDVKM. CDR3 length: 13 amino acids. The CDR3 bases are TGTGCCAGCAGTTTAAGGCCCCGAGAGACCCAGTACTTC. This sequence encodes CASSLRPRETQYF.

V gene TRBV7-9 combines with J gene TRBJ2-5; D is possibly TRBD1 (5 bases). Per germline, CDR1 SEHNR and CDR2 FQNEAQ (reference sequence). The CDR3 is 15 residues long. Trimming removed 3 bases at V and 5 bases at J, with 16 bases between. CDR3 DNA: TGTGCCAGCAGCTTCCCCGACAGCGTTAGGGAGACCCAGTACTTC. This codes for CASSFPDSVRETQYF.